Included here is one TCR beta chain sequence, with context. The data belong to a study of shared clonotypes between healthy human individuals. About the study: Donors, aged 18 to 49, were a couple of women and a few men.

Some clones are missing from TCRdb's copy, which holds only in-frame ones; the method was immunoSEQ multiplex PCR. The sample includes more than 400,000 clones, about 96% of them seen just once. Per the germline V gene, CDR1 is MNHNS and CDR2 is SASEGT. The CDR3 length is 15 residues. Trimming took off 5 bases at V and 2 bases at J, with 16 bases between the two ends. The specimen sequenced was naive CD4+ T cells sorted from blood. Subset specified: CD45RA+ positively selected. This receptor was identified in a woman aged 30 to 39 in good health. The rearrangement joins TRBV6-1 to TRBJ2-7; D possibly matches TRBD1 or TRBD2 (5 bases each). The CDR3 spells CASSFGAGIPYEQYF. CDR3 bases: TGTGCCAGCAGTTTCGGGGCAGGGATTCCCTACGAGCAGTACTTC.